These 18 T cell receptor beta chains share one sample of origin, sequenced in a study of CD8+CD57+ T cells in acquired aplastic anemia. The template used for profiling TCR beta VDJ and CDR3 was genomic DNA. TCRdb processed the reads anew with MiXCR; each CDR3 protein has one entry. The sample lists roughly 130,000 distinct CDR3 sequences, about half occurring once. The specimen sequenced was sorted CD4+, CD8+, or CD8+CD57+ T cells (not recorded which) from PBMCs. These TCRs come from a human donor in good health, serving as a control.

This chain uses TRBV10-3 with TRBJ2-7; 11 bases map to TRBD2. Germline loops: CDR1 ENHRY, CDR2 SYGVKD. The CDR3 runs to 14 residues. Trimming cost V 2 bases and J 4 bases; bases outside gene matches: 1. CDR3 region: CAISEASGGYEQYF. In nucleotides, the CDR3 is TGTGCCATCAGTGAGGCTAGCGGGGGGTACGAGCAGTACTTC.

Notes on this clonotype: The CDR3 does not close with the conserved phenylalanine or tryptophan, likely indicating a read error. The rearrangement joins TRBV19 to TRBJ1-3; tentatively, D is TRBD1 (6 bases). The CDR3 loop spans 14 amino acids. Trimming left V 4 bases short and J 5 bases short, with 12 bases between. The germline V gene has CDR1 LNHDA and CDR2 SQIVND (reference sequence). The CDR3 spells CASSNRDGRNTIYL. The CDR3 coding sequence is TGTGCCAGTAGTAACAGGGACGGGCGAAACACCATATATCTT.

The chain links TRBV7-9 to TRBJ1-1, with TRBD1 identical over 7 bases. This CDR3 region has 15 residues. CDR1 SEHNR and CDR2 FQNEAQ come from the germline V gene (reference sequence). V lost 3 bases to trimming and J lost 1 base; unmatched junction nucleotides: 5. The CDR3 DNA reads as TGTGCCAGCAGCTTTCTCTGGACAGGGAACACTGAAGCTTTCTTT. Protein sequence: CASSFLWTGNTEAFF.

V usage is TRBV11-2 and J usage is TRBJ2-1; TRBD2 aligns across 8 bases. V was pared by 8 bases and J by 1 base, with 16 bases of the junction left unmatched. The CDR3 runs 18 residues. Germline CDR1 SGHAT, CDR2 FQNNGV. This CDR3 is CASPPPRGSGGSYNEQFF. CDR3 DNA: TGTGCCAGCCCACCACCTCGTGGGAGCGGGGGATCCTACAATGAGCAGTTCTTC.

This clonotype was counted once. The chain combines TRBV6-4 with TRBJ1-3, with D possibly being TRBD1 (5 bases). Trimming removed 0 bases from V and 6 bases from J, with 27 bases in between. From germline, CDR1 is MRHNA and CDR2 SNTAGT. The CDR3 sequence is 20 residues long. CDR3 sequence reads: CASSDSKERRGRSRANTIYF. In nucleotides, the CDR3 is TGTGCCAGCAGTGACTCCAAAGAGCGCCGGGGCAGGTCCCGGGCAAACACCATATATTTT.

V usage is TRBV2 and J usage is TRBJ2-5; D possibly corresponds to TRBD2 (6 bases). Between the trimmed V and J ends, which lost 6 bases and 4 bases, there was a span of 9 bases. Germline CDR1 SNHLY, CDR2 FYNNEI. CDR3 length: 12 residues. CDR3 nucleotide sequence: TGTGCCAGCAGCCGGGAGTTAGAGACCCAGTACTTC. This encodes CASSRELETQYF.

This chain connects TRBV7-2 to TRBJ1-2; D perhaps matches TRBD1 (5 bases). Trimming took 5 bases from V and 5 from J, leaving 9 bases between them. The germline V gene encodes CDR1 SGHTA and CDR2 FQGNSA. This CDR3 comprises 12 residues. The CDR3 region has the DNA TGTGCCAGCAGCCGTGGGGGATATGGCTACACCTTC. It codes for CASSRGGYGYTF.

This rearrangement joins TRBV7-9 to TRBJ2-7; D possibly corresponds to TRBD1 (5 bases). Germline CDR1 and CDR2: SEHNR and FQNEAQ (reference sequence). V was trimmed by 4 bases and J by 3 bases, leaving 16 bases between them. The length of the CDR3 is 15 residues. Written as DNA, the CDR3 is TGTGCCAGCAGCTCCCTGACAGCCATGGGCTACGAGCAGTACTTC. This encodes CASSSLTAMGYEQYF.

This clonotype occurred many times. For the CDR3, the DNA is TGTGCCAGCAGTGAAGAGGTCAGGGCCCAGCATTTT. It specifies CASSEEVRAQHF. The rearrangement joins TRBV2 to TRBJ1-5; D possibly corresponds to TRBD1 (5 bases). Trimming removed 1 base from V and 11 bases from J, with 9 bases in between. The V gene's germline CDR1 is SNHLY and CDR2 FYNNEI. This CDR3 spans 12 amino acids.

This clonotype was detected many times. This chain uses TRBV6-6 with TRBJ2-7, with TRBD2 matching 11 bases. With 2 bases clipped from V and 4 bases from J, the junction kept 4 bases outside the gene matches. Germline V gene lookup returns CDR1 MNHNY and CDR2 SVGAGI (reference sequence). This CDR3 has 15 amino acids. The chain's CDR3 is CASSYLTSGVYEQYF. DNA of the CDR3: TGTGCCAGCAGTTACCTGACTAGCGGGGTTTACGAGCAGTACTTC.

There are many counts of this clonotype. This CDR3 is CATLGAGGDYEQFF. The CDR3 DNA sequence: TGTGCCACCCTGGGGGCGGGGGGGGATTATGAGCAGTTCTTC. This chain uses TRBV10-3 with TRBJ2-1, with 9 bases matching TRBD2. The germline V gene encodes CDR1 ENHRY and CDR2 SYGVKD. The CDR3 totals 14 residues. With 10 bases clipped from V and 8 bases from J, the junction kept 12 bases outside the gene matches.

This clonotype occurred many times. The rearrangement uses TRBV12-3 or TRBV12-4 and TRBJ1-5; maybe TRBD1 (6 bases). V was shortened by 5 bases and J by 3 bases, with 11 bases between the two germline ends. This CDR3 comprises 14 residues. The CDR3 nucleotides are TGTGCCAGCAGTGTCGGACAGAACAATCAGCCCCAGCATTTT. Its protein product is CASSVGQNNQPQHF.

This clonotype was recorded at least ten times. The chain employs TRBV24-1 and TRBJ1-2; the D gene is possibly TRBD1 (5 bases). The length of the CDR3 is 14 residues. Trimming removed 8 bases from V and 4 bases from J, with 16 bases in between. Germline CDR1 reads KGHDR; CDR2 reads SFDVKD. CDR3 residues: CATIEGCPFYGYTF. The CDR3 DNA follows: TGTGCCACCATTGAGGGGTGCCCCTTCTATGGCTACACCTTC.

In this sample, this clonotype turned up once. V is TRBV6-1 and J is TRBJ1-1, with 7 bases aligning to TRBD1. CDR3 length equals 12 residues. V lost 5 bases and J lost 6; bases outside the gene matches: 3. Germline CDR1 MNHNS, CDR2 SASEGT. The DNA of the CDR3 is TGTGCCAGCAGTACGGGACAGCCTGAAGCTTTCTTT. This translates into CASSTGQPEAFF.

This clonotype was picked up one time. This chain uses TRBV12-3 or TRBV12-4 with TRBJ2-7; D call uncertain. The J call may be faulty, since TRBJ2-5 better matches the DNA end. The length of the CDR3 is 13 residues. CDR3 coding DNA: TGTGCCAGCAGTTTAGTGGGCTATAGGACCCAGTACTTC. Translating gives CASSLVGYRTQYF.

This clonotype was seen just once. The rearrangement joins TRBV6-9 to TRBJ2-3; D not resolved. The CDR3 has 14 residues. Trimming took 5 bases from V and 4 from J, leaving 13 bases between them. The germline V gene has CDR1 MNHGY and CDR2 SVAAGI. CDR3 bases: TGTGCCAGCAGTGTCCAGGCCCAGGCAGATACGCAGTATTTT. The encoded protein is CASSVQAQADTQYF.

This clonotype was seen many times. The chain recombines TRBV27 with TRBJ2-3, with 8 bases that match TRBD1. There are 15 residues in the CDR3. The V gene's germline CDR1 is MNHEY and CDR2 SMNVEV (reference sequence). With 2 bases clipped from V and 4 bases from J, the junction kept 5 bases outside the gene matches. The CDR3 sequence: CASSLGQGLSDTQYF. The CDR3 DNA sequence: TGTGCCAGCAGTTTAGGACAGGGTCTTTCAGATACGCAGTATTTT.

Written as DNA, the CDR3 is TGTGCCAGCAGCTTAGAAGGGGCAGCAGATACGCAGTATTTT. It specifies CASSLEGAADTQYF. The chain recombines TRBV11-3 with TRBJ2-3; TRBD1 is a possible D gene (5 bases). The CDR3 loop spans 14 amino acids. Germline loops: CDR1 SGHNT, CDR2 YENEEA. The V end lost 0 bases, the J end lost 4 bases, and 8 bases lay between the germline ends. The whole variable domain, remainder taken from reference TRBV11-3 and TRBJ2-3, is EAGVVQSPRYKIIEKKQPVAFWCNPISGHNTLYWYLQNLGQGPELLIRYENEEAVDDSQLPKDRFSAERLKGVDSTLKIQPAELGDSAVYLCASSLEGAADTQYFGPGTRLTVL.